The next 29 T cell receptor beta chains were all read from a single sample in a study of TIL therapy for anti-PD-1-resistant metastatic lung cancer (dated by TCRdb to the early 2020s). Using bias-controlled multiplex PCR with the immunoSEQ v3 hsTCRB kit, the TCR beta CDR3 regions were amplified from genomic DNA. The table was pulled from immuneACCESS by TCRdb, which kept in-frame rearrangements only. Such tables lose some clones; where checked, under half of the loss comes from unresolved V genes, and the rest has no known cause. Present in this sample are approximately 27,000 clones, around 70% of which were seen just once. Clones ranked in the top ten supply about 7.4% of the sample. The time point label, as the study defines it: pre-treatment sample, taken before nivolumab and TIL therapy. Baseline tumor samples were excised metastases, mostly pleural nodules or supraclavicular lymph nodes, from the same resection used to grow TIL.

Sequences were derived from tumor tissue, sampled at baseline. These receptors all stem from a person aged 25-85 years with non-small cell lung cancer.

The CDR3 region is CASSTQPDQPQHF. The DNA for the CDR3 is TGTGCCAGCAGCACTCAGCCGGATCAGCCCCAGCATTTT. The chain joins TRBV7-9 to TRBJ1-5; D gene unclear. V shed 5 bases and J shed 5 bases, with 10 bases lying between them. The CDR3 consists of 13 residues. Germline V CDR1 and CDR2: SEHNR, FQNEAQ (reference sequence).

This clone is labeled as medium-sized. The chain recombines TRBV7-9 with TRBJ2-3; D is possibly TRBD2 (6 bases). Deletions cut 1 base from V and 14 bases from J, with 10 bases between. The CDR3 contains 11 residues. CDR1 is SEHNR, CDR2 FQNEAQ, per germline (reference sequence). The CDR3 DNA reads TGTGCCAGCAGCTTAGGGAAGGGAGGGTATTTT. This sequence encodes CASSLGKGGYF.

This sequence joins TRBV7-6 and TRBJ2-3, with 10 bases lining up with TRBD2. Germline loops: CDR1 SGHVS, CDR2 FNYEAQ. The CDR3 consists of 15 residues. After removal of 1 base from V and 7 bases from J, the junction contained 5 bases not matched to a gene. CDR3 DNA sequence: TGTGCCAGCAGCTTAGAAAGCGGGGGGGAAAATACGCAGTATTTT. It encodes CASSLESGGENTQYF.

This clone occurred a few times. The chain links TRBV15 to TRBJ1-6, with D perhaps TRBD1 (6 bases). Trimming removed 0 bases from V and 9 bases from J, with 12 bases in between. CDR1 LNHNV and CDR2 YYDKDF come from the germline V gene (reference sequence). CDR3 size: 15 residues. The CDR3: CATSRDQQGASPLHF. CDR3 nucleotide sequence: TGTGCCACCAGCAGAGATCAACAGGGCGCTTCACCCCTCCACTTT.

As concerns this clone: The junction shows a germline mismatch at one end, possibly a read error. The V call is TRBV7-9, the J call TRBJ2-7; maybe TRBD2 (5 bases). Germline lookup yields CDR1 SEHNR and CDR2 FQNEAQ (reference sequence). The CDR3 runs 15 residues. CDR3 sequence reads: CASSLTLVGSDEQYF. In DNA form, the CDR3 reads TGTGCCAGCAGCTTAACACTAGTGGGCTCCGACGAGCAGTACTTC.

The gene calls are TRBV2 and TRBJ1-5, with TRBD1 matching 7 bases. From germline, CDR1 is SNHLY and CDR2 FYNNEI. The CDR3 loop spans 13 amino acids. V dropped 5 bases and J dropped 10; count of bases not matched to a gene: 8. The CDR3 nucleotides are TGTGCCAGCAGTTTATTGGGGGACAGACCCCAGCATTTT. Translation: CASSLLGDRPQHF.

The CDR3 loop is CASSVTGTNSYNEQFF. CDR3 nucleotides: TGTGCCAGCAGCGTGACCGGGACAAACTCCTACAATGAGCAGTTCTTC. The chain uses TRBV9 and TRBJ2-1, with D maybe TRBD1 (6 bases). Trimming removed 2 bases from V and 0 bases from J, with 12 bases in between. The germline CDR1 and CDR2 sequences are SGDLS and YYNGEE. The CDR3 is made up of 16 amino acids.

CDR3 sequence reads: CASSISGTGGLQPQHF. The CDR3 DNA reads TGTGCCAGTAGTATCTCCGGGACAGGGGGCCTTCAGCCCCAGCATTTT. The chain recombines TRBV19 with TRBJ1-5; 12 nucleotides align to TRBD1. The CDR3 runs 16 residues. V shed 3 bases, J shed 6 bases, and the junction held 6 bases outside the gene matches. The V gene's germline CDR1 is LNHDA and CDR2 SQIVND (reference sequence).

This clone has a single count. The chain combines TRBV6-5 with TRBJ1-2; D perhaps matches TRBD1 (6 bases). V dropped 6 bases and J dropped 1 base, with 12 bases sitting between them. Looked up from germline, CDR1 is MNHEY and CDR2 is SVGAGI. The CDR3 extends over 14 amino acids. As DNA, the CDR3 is TGTGCCAGCAGCCGGACAGCCAGTAACTATGGCTACACCTTC. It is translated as CASSRTASNYGYTF.

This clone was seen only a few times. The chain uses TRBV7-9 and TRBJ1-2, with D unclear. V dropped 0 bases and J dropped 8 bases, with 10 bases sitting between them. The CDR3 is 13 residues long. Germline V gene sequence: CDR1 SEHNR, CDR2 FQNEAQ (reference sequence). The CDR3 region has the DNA TGTGCCAGCAGCTTAGCGCTTCAGTTGGGCTACACCTTC. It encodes CASSLALQLGYTF.

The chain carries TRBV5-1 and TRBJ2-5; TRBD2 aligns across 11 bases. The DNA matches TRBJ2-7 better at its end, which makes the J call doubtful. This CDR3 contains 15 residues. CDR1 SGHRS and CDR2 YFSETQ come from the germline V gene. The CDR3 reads CASSLSGTSGSEQYF. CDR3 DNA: TGCGCCAGCAGCTTGTCGGGGACTAGCGGCTCCGAGCAGTACTTC.

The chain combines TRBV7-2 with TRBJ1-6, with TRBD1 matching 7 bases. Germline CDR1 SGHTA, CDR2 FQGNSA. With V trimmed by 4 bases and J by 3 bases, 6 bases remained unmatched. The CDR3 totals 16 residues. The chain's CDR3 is CASSSSGTDYNSPLHF. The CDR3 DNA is TGTGCCAGCAGCTCCTCCGGGACAGACTATAATTCACCCCTCCACTTT.

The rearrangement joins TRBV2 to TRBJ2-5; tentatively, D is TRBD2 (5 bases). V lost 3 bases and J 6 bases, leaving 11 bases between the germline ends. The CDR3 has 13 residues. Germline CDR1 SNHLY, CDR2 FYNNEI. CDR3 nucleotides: TGTGCCAGCAGTGACCTCGGGGTTCAGACCCAGTACTTC. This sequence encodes CASSDLGVQTQYF.

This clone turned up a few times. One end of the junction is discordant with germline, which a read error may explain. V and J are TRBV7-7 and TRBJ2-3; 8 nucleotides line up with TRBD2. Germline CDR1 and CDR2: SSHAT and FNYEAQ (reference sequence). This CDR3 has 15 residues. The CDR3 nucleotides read TGTGCTAGCAGCAAACTAGCGGCTAGCACAGATACGCAGTATTTT. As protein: CASSKLAASTDTQYF.

DNA of the CDR3: TGTGCCAGCAGCTTAGAGGGTACAACAGAGACCCAGTACTTC. Translated: CASSLEGTTETQYF. This chain connects TRBV7-9 to TRBJ2-5; D call uncertain. There are 14 residues in the CDR3. The V and J ends lost 1 base and 4 bases respectively, with 10 bases between them. Looked up from germline, CDR1 is SEHNR and CDR2 is FQNEAQ (reference sequence).

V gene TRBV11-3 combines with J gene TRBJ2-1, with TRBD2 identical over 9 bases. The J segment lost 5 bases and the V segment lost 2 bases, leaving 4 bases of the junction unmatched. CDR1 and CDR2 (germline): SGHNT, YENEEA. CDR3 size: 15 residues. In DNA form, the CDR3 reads TGTGCCAGCAGCTTATATGGCGGGGGGGACAATGAGCAGTTCTTC. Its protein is CASSLYGGGDNEQFF.

The CDR3 nucleotides are TGTGCCAGCAGTGATCTAGCGGGGGGGTTTGACAATGAGCAGTTCTTC. This encodes CASSDLAGGFDNEQFF. The rearrangement links TRBV2 to TRBJ2-1; 12 positions agree with TRBD2. Germline-derived CDR1 and CDR2 are SNHLY and FYNNEI. The CDR3 is 16 amino acids. V was clipped by 3 bases and J by 5 bases; unmatched bases: 5.

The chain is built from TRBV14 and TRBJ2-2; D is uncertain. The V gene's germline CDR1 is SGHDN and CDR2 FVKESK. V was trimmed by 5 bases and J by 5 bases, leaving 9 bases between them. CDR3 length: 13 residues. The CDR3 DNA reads TGTGCCAGCAGCTCCCGACAAACCGGGGAGCTGTTTTTT. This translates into CASSSRQTGELFF.

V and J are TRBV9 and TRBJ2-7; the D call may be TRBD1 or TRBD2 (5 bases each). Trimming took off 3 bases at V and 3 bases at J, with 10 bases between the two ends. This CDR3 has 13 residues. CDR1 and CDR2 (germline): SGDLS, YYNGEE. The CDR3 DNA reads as TGTGCCAGCAGCGCCGGGGCAAACTACGAGCAGTACTTC. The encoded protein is CASSAGANYEQYF.

For the CDR3, the DNA is TGCGCCAGCAGCTTAAACCAGGGGGGGCCCACAGAGACCCAGTACTTC. The encoded protein is CASSLNQGGPTETQYF. The V and J genes are TRBV5-1 and TRBJ2-5; D is possibly TRBD1 or TRBD2 (7 bases each). The CDR3 covers 16 residues. Trimming took 2 bases from V and 4 from J, leaving 18 bases between them. Germline loops: CDR1 SGHRS, CDR2 YFSETQ.

CDR3 protein: CASSSRGLAGVYEQYF. The CDR3 DNA is TGTGCCAGCAGCTCCCGGGGACTAGCGGGGGTCTACGAGCAGTACTTC. This chain uses TRBV5-7 with TRBJ2-7; 14 bases are a match to TRBD2. TRBV5-7 is sorted into the ORF group, with uncertain function. The J segment lost 3 bases and the V segment lost 3 bases, leaving 5 bases of the junction unmatched. The CDR3 covers 16 residues.

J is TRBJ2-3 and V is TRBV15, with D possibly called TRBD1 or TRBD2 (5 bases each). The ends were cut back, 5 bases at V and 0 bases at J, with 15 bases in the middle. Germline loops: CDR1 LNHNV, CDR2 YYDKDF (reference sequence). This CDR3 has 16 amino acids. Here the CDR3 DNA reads TGTGCCACCAGCGAACCCCCGGGGCGGAGCACAGATACGCAGTATTTT. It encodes CATSEPPGRSTDTQYF. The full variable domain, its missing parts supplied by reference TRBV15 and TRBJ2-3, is DAMVIQNPRYQVTQFGKPVTLSCSQTLNHNVMYWYQQKSSQAPKLLFHYYDKDFNNEADTPDNFQSRRPNTSFCFLDIRSPGLGDTAMYLCATSEPPGRSTDTQYFGPGTRLTVL.

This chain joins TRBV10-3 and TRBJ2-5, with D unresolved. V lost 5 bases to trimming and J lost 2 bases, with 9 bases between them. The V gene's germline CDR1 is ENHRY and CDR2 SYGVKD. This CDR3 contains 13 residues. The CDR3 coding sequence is TGTGCCATCAGTCTTGGACCACAAGAGACCCAGTACTTC. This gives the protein CAISLGPQETQYF.

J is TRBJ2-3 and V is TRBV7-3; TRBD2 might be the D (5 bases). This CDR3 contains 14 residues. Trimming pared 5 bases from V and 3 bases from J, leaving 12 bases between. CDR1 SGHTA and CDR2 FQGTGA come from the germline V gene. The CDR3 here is CASSPDGNTDTQYF. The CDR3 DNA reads TGTGCCAGCAGCCCGGACGGGAATACAGATACGCAGTATTTT.

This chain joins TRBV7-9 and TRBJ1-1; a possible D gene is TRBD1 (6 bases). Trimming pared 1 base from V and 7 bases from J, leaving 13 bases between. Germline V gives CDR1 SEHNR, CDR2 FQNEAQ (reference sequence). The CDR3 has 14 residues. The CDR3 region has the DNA TGTGCCAGCAGCTTAGTAGGAGGGACATATGAAGCTTTCTTT. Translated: CASSLVGGTYEAFF.

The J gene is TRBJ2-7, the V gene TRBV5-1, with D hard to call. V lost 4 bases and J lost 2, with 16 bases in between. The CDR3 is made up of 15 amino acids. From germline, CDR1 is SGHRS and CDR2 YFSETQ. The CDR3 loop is CASSLGGSGTYEQYF. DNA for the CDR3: TGCGCCAGCAGCCTGGGCGGATCTGGGACCTACGAGCAGTACTTC.

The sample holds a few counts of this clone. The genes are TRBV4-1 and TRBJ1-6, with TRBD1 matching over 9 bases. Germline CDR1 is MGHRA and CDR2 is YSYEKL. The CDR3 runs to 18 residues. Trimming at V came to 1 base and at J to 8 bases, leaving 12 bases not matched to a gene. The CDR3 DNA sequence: TGCGCCAGCAGCCAAGGAACCGGGACAGGGAGCGTGGATTCACCCCTCCACTTT. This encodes CASSQGTGTGSVDSPLHF.

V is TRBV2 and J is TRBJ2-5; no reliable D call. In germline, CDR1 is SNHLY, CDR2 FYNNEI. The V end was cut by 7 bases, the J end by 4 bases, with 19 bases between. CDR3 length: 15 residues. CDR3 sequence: CASTPVVSFTETQYF. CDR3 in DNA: TGTGCCAGCACCCCAGTTGTGTCGTTCACAGAGACCCAGTACTTC.

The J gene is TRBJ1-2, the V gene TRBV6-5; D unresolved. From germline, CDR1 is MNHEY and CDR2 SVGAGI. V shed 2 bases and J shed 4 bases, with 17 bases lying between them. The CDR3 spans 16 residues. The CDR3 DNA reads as TGTGCCAGCAGTTACACCCTGCAGGTTTCTTCCTATGGCTACACCTTC. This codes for CASSYTLQVSSYGYTF.